This entry describes one TCR beta chain. As yet, its antigen is unknown. PCR amplification relied on 60 Vbeta primers (plus 13 Jbeta primers). Profiling relied on immunoSEQ multiplex PCR, and the TCRdb table lists in-frame clones only, not all of them. The sample includes approximately 160,000 clones, 84% of them seen just once. The CDR3 is made up of 12 amino acids. Trimming cost V 3 bases and J 8 bases; bases outside gene matches: 2. CDR1 is SGDLS and CDR2 is YYNGEE in the germline V gene. This record comes from a study of cytomegalovirus exposure and HLA in healthy donors. Findings of the study overall: Sequencing likely caused a cluster of highly shared sequence variants. Analysis was carried out at a later point, and it linked a missense DCLRE1C variant to TCR beta V- and J-gene trimming. Usually a TCR sequence was rare, but some public TCRs were found in many donors.

The sequence came from a man between 18 and 35 years old in good health and CMV-seronegative. The sequencing input was PBMCs. The chain carries TRBV9 and TRBJ2-1; TRBD2 matches at 7 bases. The CDR3 region has the DNA TGTGCCAGCAGCGCTCGGGGGGATGAGCAGTTCTTC. Its translation: CASSARGDEQFF.